The source of this T cell receptor beta chain is a study of blood T cell repertoires in COVID-19. At the level of the study: T cells, B-cell-depleted T cells, or PBMCs provided the cDNA or gDNA that served as material.

Original analysis: Reference gene primer amplification yielded estimated nucleated cell counts. Generated by immunoSEQ multiplex PCR, the TCRdb table keeps only in-frame clones and is missing some. V and J calls and clone size are copied from that table; D and trimming were computed from the DNA. The sample contains about 20,000 clones, more than 80% of which appear only once. This CDR3 has 15 residues. J lost 8 bases, V lost 6 bases, and 10 bases had no gene match. CDR1 MNHEY and CDR2 SVGEGT come from the germline V gene. This TCR was sampled from a human donor in a cohort sampled during active COVID-19. The sequenced sample consisted of peripheral blood. V is TRBV6-2 or TRBV6-3 and J is TRBJ2-1; 10 bases align to TRBD2. The CDR3 DNA sequence: TGTGCCAGCAGCCCGCTAGCGGGAGTTGTAGATGAGCAGTTCTTC. The encoded protein is CASSPLAGVVDEQFF.